Sequencing of this T cell receptor (beta chain) was carried out in a study of long-term antiretroviral therapy in people with HIV. To note about this clone: Antigen unknown.

Trimming took off 7 bases at V and 3 bases at J, with 22 bases between the two ends. The CDR3 has 17 amino acids. From germline, CDR1 is LNHDA and CDR2 SQIVND (reference sequence). Study results and limitations: No data were available on ART adherence, viral resistance or therapy changes. All time points showed a repertoire dominated by clones expanded before ART.

At survey level, the immunoSEQ assay was run in its v3.0 version. Sequencing was performed with immunoSEQ multiplex PCR; in TCRdb, only in-frame clones are kept and a portion is missing. The sample shows around 30,000 clones, 96% of them seen only once. This specimen consisted of unsorted PBMCs, obtained 6.6 years after starting antiretroviral therapy. The sequence came from a man aged 25 to 45 with HIV. The rearrangement uses TRBV19 and TRBJ1-5; TRBD1 might be the D (5 bases). In DNA, the CDR3 is TGTGCCAGTACCTCCCTTCGAGGGGTCGGAACCAATCAGCCCCAGCATTTT. Translating gives CASTSLRGVGTNQPQHF.